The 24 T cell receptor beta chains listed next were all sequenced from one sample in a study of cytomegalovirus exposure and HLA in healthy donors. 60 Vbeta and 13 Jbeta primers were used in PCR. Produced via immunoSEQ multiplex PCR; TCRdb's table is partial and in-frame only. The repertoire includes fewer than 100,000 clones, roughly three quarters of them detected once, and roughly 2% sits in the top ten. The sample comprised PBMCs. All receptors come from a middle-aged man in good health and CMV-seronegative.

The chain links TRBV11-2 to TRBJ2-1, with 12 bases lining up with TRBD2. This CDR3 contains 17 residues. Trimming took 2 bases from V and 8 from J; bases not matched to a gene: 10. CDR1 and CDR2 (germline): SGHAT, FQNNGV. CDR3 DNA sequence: TGTGCCAGCAGCTTAAGTCTAGCGGGAGGGCTAGGCGATGAGCAGTTCTTC. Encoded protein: CASSLSLAGGLGDEQFF.

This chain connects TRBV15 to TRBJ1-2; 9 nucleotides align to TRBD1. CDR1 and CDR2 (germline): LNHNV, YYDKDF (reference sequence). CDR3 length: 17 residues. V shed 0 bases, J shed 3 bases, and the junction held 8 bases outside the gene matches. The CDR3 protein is CATSRDRGDRVHYGYTF. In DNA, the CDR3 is TGTGCCACCAGCAGAGATCGTGGGGACAGGGTACACTATGGCTACACCTTC.

CDR3 in amino acids: CASSLPTEGREQYF. The CDR3 DNA reads as TGTGCCAGCAGCCTTCCCACAGAGGGCAGGGAGCAGTACTTC. J is TRBJ2-7 and V is TRBV6-6; possible D gene TRBD2, 5 bases. V was shortened by 6 bases and J by 7 bases, with 19 bases between the two germline ends. Germline assignment: CDR1 MNHNY and CDR2 SVGAGI (reference sequence). This CDR3 spans 14 amino acids.

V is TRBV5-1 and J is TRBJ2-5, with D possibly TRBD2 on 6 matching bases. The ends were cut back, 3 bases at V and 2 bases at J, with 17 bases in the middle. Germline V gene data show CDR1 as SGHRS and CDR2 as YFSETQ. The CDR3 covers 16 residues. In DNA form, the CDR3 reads TGCGCCAGCAGCTCGGGGGTGGTTTGGGGGCAAGAGACCCAGTACTTC. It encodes CASSSGVVWGQETQYF. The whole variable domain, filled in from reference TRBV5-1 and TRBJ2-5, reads KAGVTQTPRYLIKTRGQQVTLSCSPISGHRSVSWYQQTPGQGLQFLFEYFSETQRNKGNFPGRFSGRQFSNSRSEMNVSTLELGDSALYLCASSSGVVWGQETQYFGPGTRLLVL.

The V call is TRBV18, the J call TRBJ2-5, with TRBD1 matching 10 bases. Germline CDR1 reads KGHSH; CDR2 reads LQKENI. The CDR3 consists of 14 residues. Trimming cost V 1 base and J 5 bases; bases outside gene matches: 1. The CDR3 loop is CASSPRTGGETQYF. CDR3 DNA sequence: TGTGCCAGCTCACCACGGACAGGGGGGGAGACCCAGTACTTC.

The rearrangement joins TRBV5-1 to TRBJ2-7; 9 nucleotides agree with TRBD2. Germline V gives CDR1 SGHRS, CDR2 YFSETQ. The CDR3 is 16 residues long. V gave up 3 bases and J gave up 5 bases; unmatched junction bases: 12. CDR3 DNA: TGCGCCAGCAGCTCCCGGTTAGCGGGAGATATTGACGAGCAGTACTTC. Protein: CASSSRLAGDIDEQYF.

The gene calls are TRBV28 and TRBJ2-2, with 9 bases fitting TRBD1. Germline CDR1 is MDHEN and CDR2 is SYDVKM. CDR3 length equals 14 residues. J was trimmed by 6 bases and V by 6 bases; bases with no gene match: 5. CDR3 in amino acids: CASSITGGPGELFF. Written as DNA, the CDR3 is TGTGCCAGCAGCATTACAGGGGGCCCCGGGGAGCTGTTTTTT.

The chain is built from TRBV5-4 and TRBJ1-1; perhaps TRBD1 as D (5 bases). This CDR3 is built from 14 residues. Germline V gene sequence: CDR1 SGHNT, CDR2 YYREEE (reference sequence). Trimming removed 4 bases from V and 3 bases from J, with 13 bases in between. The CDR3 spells CASSRRGGDTEAFF. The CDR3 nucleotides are TGTGCCAGCAGCAGGCGGGGAGGGGACACTGAAGCTTTCTTT.

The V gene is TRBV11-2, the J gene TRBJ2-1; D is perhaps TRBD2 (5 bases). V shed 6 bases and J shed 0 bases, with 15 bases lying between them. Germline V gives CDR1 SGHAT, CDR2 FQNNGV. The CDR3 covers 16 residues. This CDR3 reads CASRTPRDSSYNEQFF. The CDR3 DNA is TGTGCCAGCAGAACGCCCCGGGATAGCTCCTACAATGAGCAGTTCTTC.

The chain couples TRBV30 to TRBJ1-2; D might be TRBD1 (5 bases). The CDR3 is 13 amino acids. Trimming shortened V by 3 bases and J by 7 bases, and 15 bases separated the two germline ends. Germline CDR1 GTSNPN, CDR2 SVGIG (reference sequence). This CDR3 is CAWSPGTLGGYTF. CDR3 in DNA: TGTGCCTGGAGCCCCGGGACTCTGGGTGGCTACACCTTC.

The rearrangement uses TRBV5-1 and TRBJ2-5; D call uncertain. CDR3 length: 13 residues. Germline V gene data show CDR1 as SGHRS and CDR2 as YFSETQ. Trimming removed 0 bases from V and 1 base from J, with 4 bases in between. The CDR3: CASSLVIQETQYF. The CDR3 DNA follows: TGCGCCAGCAGCTTGGTTATCCAAGAGACCCAGTACTTC.

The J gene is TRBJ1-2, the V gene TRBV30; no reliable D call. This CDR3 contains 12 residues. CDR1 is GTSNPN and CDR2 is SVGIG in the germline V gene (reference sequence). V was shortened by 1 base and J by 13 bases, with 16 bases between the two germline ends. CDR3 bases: TGTGCCTGGAGTGCCCAGTTTTGGGCTTCCACCTTC. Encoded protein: CAWSAQFWASTF.

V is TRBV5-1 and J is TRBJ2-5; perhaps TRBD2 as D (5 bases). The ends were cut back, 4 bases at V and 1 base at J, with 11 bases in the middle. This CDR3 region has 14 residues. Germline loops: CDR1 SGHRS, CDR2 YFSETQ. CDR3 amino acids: CASSQPGVQETQYF. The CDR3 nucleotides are TGCGCCAGCAGCCAGCCCGGGGTCCAAGAGACCCAGTACTTC.

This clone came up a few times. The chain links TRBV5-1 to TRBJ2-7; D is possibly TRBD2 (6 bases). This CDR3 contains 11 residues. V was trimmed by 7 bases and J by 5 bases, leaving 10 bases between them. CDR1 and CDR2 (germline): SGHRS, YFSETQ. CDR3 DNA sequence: TGCGCCAGCGGCTGGGGGGACGAGCAGTACTTC. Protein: CASGWGDEQYF.

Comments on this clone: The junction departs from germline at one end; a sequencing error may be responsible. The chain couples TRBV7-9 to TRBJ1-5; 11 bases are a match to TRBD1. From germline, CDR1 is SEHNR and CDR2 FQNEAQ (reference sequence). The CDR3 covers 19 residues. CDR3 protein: CSSSLGREDRGHGNQPQHF. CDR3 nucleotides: TGTTCCAGCAGCTTAGGACGCGAGGACAGGGGGCATGGCAATCAGCCCCAGCATTTT.

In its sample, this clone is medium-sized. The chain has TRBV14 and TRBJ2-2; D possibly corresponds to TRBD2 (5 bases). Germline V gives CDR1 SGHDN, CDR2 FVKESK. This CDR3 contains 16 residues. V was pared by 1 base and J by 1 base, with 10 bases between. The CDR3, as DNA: TGTGCCAGCAGCCAAGTCGAGGGATGGAACACCGGGGAGCTGTTTTTT. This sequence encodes CASSQVEGWNTGELFF.

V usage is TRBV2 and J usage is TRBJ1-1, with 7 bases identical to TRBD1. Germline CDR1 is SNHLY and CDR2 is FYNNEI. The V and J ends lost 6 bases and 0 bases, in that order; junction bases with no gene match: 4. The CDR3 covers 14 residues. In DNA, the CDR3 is TGTGCCAGCAGAGCCAGGGGGATGAACACTGAAGCTTTCTTT. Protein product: CASRARGMNTEAFF.

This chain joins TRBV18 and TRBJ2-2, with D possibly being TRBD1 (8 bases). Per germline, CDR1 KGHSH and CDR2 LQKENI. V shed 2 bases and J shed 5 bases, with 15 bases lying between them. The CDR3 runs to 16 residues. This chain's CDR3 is CASSPTGQGGTGELFF. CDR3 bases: TGTGCCAGCTCACCAACCGGACAGGGAGGGACCGGGGAGCTGTTTTTT.

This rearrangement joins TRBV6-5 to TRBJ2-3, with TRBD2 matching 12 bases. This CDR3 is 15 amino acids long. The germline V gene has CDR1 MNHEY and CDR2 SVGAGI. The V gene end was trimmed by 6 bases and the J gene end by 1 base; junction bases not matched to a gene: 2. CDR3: CASRRLAGGTDTQYF. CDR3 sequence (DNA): TGTGCCAGCAGGCGACTAGCGGGAGGCACAGATACGCAGTATTTT.

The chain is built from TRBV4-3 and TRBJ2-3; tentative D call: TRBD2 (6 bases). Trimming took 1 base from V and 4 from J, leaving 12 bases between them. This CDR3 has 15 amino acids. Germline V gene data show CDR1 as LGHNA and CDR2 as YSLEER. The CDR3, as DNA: TGCGCCAGCAGCCAAGGCGGGGCCGGGGCAGATACGCAGTATTTT. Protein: CASSQGGAGADTQYF.

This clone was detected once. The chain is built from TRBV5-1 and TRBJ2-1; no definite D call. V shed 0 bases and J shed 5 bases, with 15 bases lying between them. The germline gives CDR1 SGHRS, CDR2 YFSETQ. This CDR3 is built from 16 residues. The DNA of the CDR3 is TGCGCCAGCAGCTTGGGGTCCTCAGAAGTAAACAATGAGCAGTTCTTC. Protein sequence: CASSLGSSEVNNEQFF.

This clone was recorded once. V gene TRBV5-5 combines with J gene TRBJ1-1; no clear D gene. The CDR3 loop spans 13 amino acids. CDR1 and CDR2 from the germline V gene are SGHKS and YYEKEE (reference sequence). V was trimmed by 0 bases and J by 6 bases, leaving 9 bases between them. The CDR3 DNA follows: TGTGCCAGCAGCTTGGACCCTACCGCTGAAGCTTTCTTT. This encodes CASSLDPTAEAFF.

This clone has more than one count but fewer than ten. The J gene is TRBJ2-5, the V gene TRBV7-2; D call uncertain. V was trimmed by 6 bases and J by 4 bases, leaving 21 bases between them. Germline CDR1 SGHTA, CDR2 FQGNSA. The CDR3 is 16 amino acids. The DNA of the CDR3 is TGTGCCAGCAGGCTTACTACCCTGTTACGAGGAGAGACCCAGTACTTC. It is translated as CASRLTTLLRGETQYF. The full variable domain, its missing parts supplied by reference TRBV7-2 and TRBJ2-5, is GAGVSQSPSNKVTEKGKDVELRCDPISGHTALYWYRQSLGQGLEFLIYFQGNSAPDKSGLPSDRFSAERTGGSVSTLTIQRTQQEDSAVYLCASRLTTLLRGETQYFGPGTRLLVL.

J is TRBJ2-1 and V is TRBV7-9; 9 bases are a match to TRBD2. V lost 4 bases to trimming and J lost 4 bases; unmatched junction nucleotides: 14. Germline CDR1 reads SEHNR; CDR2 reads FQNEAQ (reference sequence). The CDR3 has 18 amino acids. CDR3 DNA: TGTGCCAGCAGCTGGGCGGGAGGGCCCTTCAGTATATACAATGAGCAGTTCTTC. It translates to CASSWAGGPFSIYNEQFF. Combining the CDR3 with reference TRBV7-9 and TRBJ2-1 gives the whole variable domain DTGVSQNPRHKITKRGQNVTFRCDPISEHNRLYWYRQTLGQGPEFLTYFQNEAQLEKSRLLSDRFSAERPKGSFSTLEIQRTEQGDSAMYLCASSWAGGPFSIYNEQFFGPGTRLTVL.